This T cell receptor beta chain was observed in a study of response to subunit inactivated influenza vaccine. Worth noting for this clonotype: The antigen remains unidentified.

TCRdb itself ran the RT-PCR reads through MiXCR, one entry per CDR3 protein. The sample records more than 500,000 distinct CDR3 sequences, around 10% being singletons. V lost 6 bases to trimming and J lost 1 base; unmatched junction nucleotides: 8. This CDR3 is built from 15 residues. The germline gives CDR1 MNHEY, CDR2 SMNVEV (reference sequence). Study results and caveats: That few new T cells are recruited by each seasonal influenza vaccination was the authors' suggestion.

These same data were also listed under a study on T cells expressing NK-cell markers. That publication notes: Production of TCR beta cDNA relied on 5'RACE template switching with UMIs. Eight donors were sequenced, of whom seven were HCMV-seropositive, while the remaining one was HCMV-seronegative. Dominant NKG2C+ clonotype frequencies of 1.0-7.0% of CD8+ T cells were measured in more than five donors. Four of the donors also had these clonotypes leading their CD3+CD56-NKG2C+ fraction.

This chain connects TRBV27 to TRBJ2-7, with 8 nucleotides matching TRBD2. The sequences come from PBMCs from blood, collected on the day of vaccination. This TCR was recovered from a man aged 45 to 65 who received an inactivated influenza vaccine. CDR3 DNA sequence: TGTGCCAGCAGCTTCACTAGCGGAGGTTCCTACGAGCAGTACTTC. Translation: CASSFTSGGSYEQYF.